Following are 27 T cell receptor beta chains from one sample sequenced in a study of Ad26.COV2.S vaccination and SARS-CoV-2 variants. Treatment defined: about 20 received Ad26.COV2.S at low or high dose, single or two shots; about five received placebo; per-sample allocation not given. Samples were taken on day 63 after the first vaccine or placebo injection. TCRdb's table, derived via immunoSEQ multiplex PCR, lists solely in-frame clones and lacks some. This table holds roughly 460,000 clones, 70% to 90% found once. The source material was peripheral blood, sampled in a trial of Ad26.COV2.S vaccine versus placebo. Every receptor here comes from a person between 18 and 65 years old who received the Ad26.COV2.S COVID-19 vaccine or a placebo.

The chain joins TRBV6-2 or TRBV6-3 to TRBJ1-2; D uncertain. This CDR3 is 13 amino acids long. Trimming took 2 bases from V and 3 from J, leaving 7 bases between them. Germline CDR1 reads MNHEY; CDR2 reads SVGEGT. This CDR3 reads CASSYNPDYGYTF. CDR3 sequence (DNA): TGTGCCAGCAGTTACAATCCCGACTATGGCTACACCTTC.

The rearrangement joins TRBV27 to TRBJ2-2; tentative D call: TRBD2 (5 bases). CDR1 MNHEY and CDR2 SMNVEV come from the germline V gene (reference sequence). The CDR3 is 15 amino acids. The V end was cut by 4 bases, the J end by 5 bases, with 14 bases between. The CDR3: CASSSRDLGTGELFF. The DNA for the CDR3 is TGTGCCAGCAGTTCTCGGGATTTAGGGACCGGGGAGCTGTTTTTT.

The chain uses TRBV5-1 and TRBJ1-2; D is unresolved. The CDR3 totals 16 residues. V was shortened by 1 base and J by 3 bases, with 16 bases between the two germline ends. The germline V gene encodes CDR1 SGHRS and CDR2 YFSETQ. The DNA of the CDR3 is TGCGCCAGCAGCTTGAATAGCCCGGGGTCAGACTATGGCTACACCTTC. Amino acids: CASSLNSPGSDYGYTF.

V is TRBV28 and J is TRBJ1-3; the D is unclear. Trimming cost V 4 bases and J 5 bases, with 9 bases left between them. The germline V gene encodes CDR1 MDHEN and CDR2 SYDVKM. This CDR3 spans 13 amino acids. The CDR3 coding sequence is TGTGCCAGCAGTTCAAGGGCCAGAAACACCATATATTTT. Amino acid sequence: CASSSRARNTIYF.

The chain couples TRBV18 to TRBJ2-1, with TRBD1 as a possible D gene (6 bases). Germline values: CDR1 KGHSH, CDR2 LQKENI. V lost 3 bases to trimming and J lost 3 bases, with 18 bases between them. The CDR3 is 17 amino acids. The CDR3 loop reads CASSPRPGQPDYNEQFF. In DNA form, the CDR3 reads TGTGCCAGCTCACCGAGACCAGGACAGCCGGACTACAATGAGCAGTTCTTC.

The rearrangement joins TRBV11-2 to TRBJ2-4, with a possible D match to TRBD2 (7 bases). CDR1 SGHAT and CDR2 FQNNGV come from the germline V gene. The CDR3 runs to 16 residues. The ends were cut back, 3 bases at V and 5 bases at J, with 17 bases in the middle. CDR3 amino acids: CASSFARGGAQNIQYF. The CDR3 DNA reads TGTGCCAGCAGCTTTGCCAGGGGAGGGGCCCAAAACATTCAGTACTTC.

The chain couples TRBV19 to TRBJ1-2; D gene unclear. V lost 5 bases and J 0 bases, leaving 13 bases between the germline ends. From germline, CDR1 is LNHDA and CDR2 SQIVND (reference sequence). The CDR3 covers 15 residues. The CDR3 loop is CASSEWQRTNYGYTF. The CDR3 DNA is TGTGCCAGTAGTGAGTGGCAACGGACTAACTATGGCTACACCTTC.

This clone has just a few counts. The J gene is TRBJ2-7, the V gene TRBV10-3; TRBD1 matches at 9 bases. Trimming at V came to 4 bases and at J to 0 bases, leaving 7 bases not matched to a gene. CDR3 size: 16 residues. CDR1 ENHRY and CDR2 SYGVKD come from the germline V gene. The CDR3 reads CAISGPGQGSSYEQYF. The DNA for the CDR3 is TGTGCCATCAGTGGCCCAGGACAGGGGAGCTCCTACGAGCAGTACTTC.

This chain joins TRBV7-9 and TRBJ1-3; D gene uncertain. V lost 2 bases and J lost 0, with 14 bases in between. Germline loops: CDR1 SEHNR, CDR2 FQNEAQ (reference sequence). This CDR3 has 17 residues. The CDR3 DNA sequence: TGTGCCAGCAGCTTATCAGGACTCCTCTACTCTGGAAACACCATATATTTT. It is translated as CASSLSGLLYSGNTIYF.

The V and J genes are TRBV6-5 and TRBJ1-5; D might be TRBD1 (6 bases). The germline V and J ends were trimmed by 4 bases and 2 bases, with 9 bases remaining between them. The CDR3 is 14 amino acids. The germline V gene has CDR1 MNHEY and CDR2 SVGAGI. Here the CDR3 DNA reads TGTGCCAGCAGTTTGGCAGGGGGCAATCAGCCCCAGCATTTT. Amino acids: CASSLAGGNQPQHF.

This clone showed up just a few times. V usage is TRBV6-5 and J usage is TRBJ1-5, with no clear D. The CDR3 is 14 amino acids. Per germline, CDR1 MNHEY and CDR2 SVGAGI. The germline V and J ends were trimmed by 5 bases and 1 base, with 9 bases remaining between them. This chain's CDR3 is CASSLDPSNQPQHF. The CDR3 bases are TGTGCCAGCAGTCTCGACCCCAGCAATCAGCCCCAGCATTTT.

The chain joins TRBV6-2 or TRBV6-3 to TRBJ1-3, with D unresolved. Germline CDR1 MNHEY, CDR2 SVGEGT. This CDR3 has 12 residues. Trimming shortened V by 4 bases and J by 2 bases, and 3 bases separated the two germline ends. This CDR3 is CASSFPGNTIYF. CDR3 in DNA: TGTGCCAGCAGTTTCCCTGGAAACACCATATATTTT.

The chain combines TRBV6-5 with TRBJ2-7; TRBD1 matches at 8 bases. This CDR3 is built from 14 residues. Germline CDR1 reads MNHEY; CDR2 reads SVGAGI. Trimming took 8 bases from V and 0 from J; bases not matched to a gene: 6. The CDR3 region is CASAGQESSYEQYF. The CDR3 DNA follows: TGTGCCAGCGCGGGACAGGAAAGCTCCTACGAGCAGTACTTC.

The chain has TRBV6-5 and TRBJ1-2; TRBD1 is a possible D gene (6 bases). The germline V and J ends were trimmed by 2 bases and 0 bases, with 10 bases remaining between them. The CDR3 extends over 15 amino acids. Germline CDR1 and CDR2: MNHEY and SVGAGI. CDR3 in DNA: TGTGCCAGCAGTTACAAAGGGGGAGCTAACTATGGCTACACCTTC. This codes for CASSYKGGANYGYTF.

The chain carries TRBV5-1 and TRBJ2-3; D is unclear. The germline V gene encodes CDR1 SGHRS and CDR2 YFSETQ. The CDR3 contains 15 residues. The germline V and J ends were trimmed by 0 bases and 6 bases, with 14 bases remaining between them. The CDR3 DNA is TGCGCCAGCAGCTTGGGCAGAGTACTAACGGATACGCAGTATTTT. Amino acids: CASSLGRVLTDTQYF.

The DNA for the CDR3 is TGCGCCAGCAGCTCCCGGGGAGCAGGAAAAAATGAGCAGTTCTTC. Translated: CASSSRGAGKNEQFF. The J gene is TRBJ2-1, the V gene TRBV5-1; tentatively, D is TRBD2 (5 bases). V was trimmed by 3 bases and J by 7 bases, leaving 17 bases between them. Germline CDR1 reads SGHRS; CDR2 reads YFSETQ. The CDR3 is 15 residues long.

The chain combines TRBV5-7 with TRBJ2-2; D possibly corresponds to TRBD2 (7 bases). TRBV5-7 is reported as an ORF; its role is uncertain. V gave up 2 bases and J gave up 4 bases, with 12 bases separating them. The CDR3 length is 15 residues. CDR3 in amino acids: CASSFGGLVTGELFF. In DNA form, the CDR3 reads TGTGCCAGCAGCTTCGGGGGGCTAGTCACCGGGGAGCTGTTTTTT.

The chain has TRBV15 and TRBJ2-1; 11 bases map to TRBD2. V lost 1 base and J lost 3; bases outside the gene matches: 2. The CDR3 is 16 residues long. Germline loops: CDR1 LNHNV, CDR2 YYDKDF (reference sequence). The CDR3 loop reads CATSRGGTSGYNEQFF. The CDR3 DNA sequence: TGTGCCACCAGCAGAGGCGGGACTAGCGGCTACAATGAGCAGTTCTTC.

This clone has only one observation. The chain links TRBV19 to TRBJ2-7; possibly TRBD2 for D (6 bases). V was shortened by 5 bases and J by 3 bases, with 11 bases between the two germline ends. CDR1 and CDR2 (germline): LNHDA, SQIVND (reference sequence). The CDR3 has 13 residues. CDR3 in DNA: TGTGCCAGTAGTTTCGGGCGGGACTACGAGCAGTACTTC. This gives the protein CASSFGRDYEQYF.

The V and J genes are TRBV6-2 or TRBV6-3 and TRBJ1-2; TRBD1 agrees at 8 bases. Germline CDR1 reads MNHEY; CDR2 reads SVGEGT. The V segment lost 7 bases and the J segment 5 bases; nucleotides outside the gene matches: 9. The CDR3 has 14 amino acids. The CDR3 spells CASTPTGQAYGYTF. The CDR3 DNA sequence: TGTGCCAGCACCCCGACGGGACAGGCGTATGGCTACACCTTC.

This chain connects TRBV18 to TRBJ2-3; D is ambiguous. Trimming took off 0 bases at V and 5 bases at J, with 6 bases between the two ends. Germline CDR1 reads KGHSH; CDR2 reads LQKENI. The CDR3 runs 13 residues. This chain's CDR3 is CASSPPGGDTQYF. CDR3 in DNA: TGTGCCAGCTCACCACCGGGCGGAGATACGCAGTATTTT.

This sequence joins TRBV4-3 and TRBJ1-2; D gene ambiguous. The CDR3 length is 14 residues. CDR1 and CDR2 (germline): LGHNA, YSLEER. V lost 0 bases, J lost 8 bases, and 13 bases lay in between. This chain's CDR3 is CASSQDLEGNGYTF. DNA for the CDR3: TGCGCCAGCAGCCAAGATCTGGAGGGAAACGGCTACACCTTC.

In its sample, this clone was seen once. Within the sample, other DNA sequences also encode this same CDR3. V usage is TRBV5-1 and J usage is TRBJ1-4; D is unclear. V lost 0 bases to trimming and J lost 3 bases, with 6 bases between them. CDR3 length: 14 residues. In germline, CDR1 is SGHRS, CDR2 YFSETQ. The CDR3 DNA reads as TGCGCCAGCAGCTTGGCCGGGTCTAATGAAAAACTGTTTTTT. Protein: CASSLAGSNEKLFF.

This rearrangement joins TRBV28 to TRBJ2-7; D is unresolved. The germline CDR1 and CDR2 sequences are MDHEN and SYDVKM. V lost 5 bases, J lost 5 bases, and 10 bases lay in between. The CDR3 covers 12 residues. This chain's CDR3 is CASSLGRNEQYF. CDR3 DNA sequence: TGTGCCAGCAGTCTAGGTAGGAACGAGCAGTACTTC.

The J gene is TRBJ1-2, the V gene TRBV4-3; 10 nucleotides agree with TRBD1. Trimming removed 4 bases from V and 3 bases from J; junction bases left unmatched: 8. The CDR3 contains 16 residues. Germline-derived CDR1 and CDR2 are LGHNA and YSLEER. CDR3 nucleotide sequence: TGCGCCAGCAGCCCCGGGAGGGGACAGGGGTACTATGGCTACACCTTC. It yields the protein CASSPGRGQGYYGYTF.

The V call is TRBV7-2, the J call TRBJ2-1; D not certain. The CDR3 is made up of 13 amino acids. CDR1 and CDR2 (germline): SGHTA, FQGNSA. V lost 1 base and J lost 8, with 9 bases in between. The CDR3: CASSLVSVYEQFF. The CDR3 DNA is TGTGCCAGCAGCTTAGTGTCTGTTTATGAGCAGTTCTTC.

The V gene is TRBV3-1 (or the pseudogene TRBV3-2), the J gene TRBJ2-1; D is possibly TRBD1 (7 bases). Trimming stripped 4 bases from V and 7 bases from J, with 17 bases between. CDR3 length: 15 amino acids. Germline CDR1 reads LGHDT; CDR2 reads YNNKEL (reference sequence). CDR3 sequence: CASSPDEAGGNEQFF. The CDR3 DNA is TGTGCCAGCAGCCCCGACGAGGCAGGGGGGAATGAGCAGTTCTTC.